This T cell receptor (beta chain) was documented in a study of T cell responses to AZD1222 COVID-19 vaccine. This clone was picked up one time. The antigen is undetermined. Whole-study findings and limits: Mapped onto spike, vaccine-associated CD4 TCRs spanned it and were dominant at 160-218 and 743-854. Among AZD1222 vaccinees, only five or six were seropositive at baseline. Most donors were white British and more were female, and clonal diversity was possibly underestimated.

Here immunoSEQ multiplex PCR was the method, and the copy in TCRdb shows in-frame clones only, minus some. The table has 95,000 to 150,000 clones, around 85% seen once. Sequencing used peripheral blood, obtained on day 0 of AZD1222 vaccination. The sequence was obtained from an adult in good health.

The CDR3 sequence is CASSLITSGEGDEQYF. The DNA of the CDR3 is TGTGCCAGCAGCTTAATCACTAGCGGGGAGGGGGACGAGCAGTACTTC. The chain joins TRBV11-2 to TRBJ2-7; 10 bases are shared with TRBD2. Germline CDR1 is SGHAT and CDR2 is FQNNGV. This CDR3 is built from 16 residues. V shed 2 bases and J 5 bases; nucleotides not matched to a gene: 9.